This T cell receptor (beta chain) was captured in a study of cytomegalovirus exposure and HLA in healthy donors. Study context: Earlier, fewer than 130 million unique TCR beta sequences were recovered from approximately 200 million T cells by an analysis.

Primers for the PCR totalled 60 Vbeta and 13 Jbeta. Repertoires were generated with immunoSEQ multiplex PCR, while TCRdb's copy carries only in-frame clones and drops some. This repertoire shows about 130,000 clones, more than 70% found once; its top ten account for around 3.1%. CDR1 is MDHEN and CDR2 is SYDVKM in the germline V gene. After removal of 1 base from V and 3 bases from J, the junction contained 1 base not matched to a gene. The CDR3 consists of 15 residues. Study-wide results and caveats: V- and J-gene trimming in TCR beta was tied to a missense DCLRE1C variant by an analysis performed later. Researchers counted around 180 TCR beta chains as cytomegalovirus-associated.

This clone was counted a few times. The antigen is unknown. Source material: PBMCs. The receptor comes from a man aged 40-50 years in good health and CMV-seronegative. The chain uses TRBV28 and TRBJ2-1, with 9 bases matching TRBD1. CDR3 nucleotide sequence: TGTGCCAGCAGTTTATCGGGACAGGGCTACAATGAGCAGTTCTTC. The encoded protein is CASSLSGQGYNEQFF.